A selection of T cell receptor beta chains follows, all from one sample in a study of T cells after yellow fever vaccination. TCRdb used MiXCR to reprocess the 5' RACE reads, holding one entry per CDR3 protein. Of 500,000 to 650,000 distinct CDR3 sequences in the sample, 13% were seen once. Sequenced here: PBMCs, sampled on the day of the yellow fever booster vaccination. Receptors were obtained from a man in his thirties or forties who received the YFV17D yellow fever vaccine. Each CDR3 is given with its conserved first and last residue. D genes are given only for firm matches. Size is stated for part of the rows, as once, few or many counts, or as a class when the clone is expanded.

clone_size,j_call,d_call,v_call,cdr3_nt,cdr3_aa
few,TRBJ2-1,-,TRBV18,TGTGCCAGCTCGACCTTACAGGGTAGGCGATACAATGAGCAGTTCTTC,CASSTLQGRRYNEQFF
few,TRBJ2-1,-,TRBV27,TGTGCCAGCAGTCAGACGGATGAAAACAATGAGCAGTTCTTC,CASSQTDENNEQFF
few,TRBJ2-2,TRBD1,TRBV7-9,TGTGCCAGCAGACCGACAGGGGGCGCGGGCGGGGAGCTGTTTTTT,CASRPTGGAGGELFF
-,TRBJ2-1,TRBD1,TRBV6-2/TRBV6-3,TGTGCCAGCAGAACTAGCGGACAGGGGGCGAGGTACAATGAGCAGTTCTTC,CASRTSGQGARYNEQFF
-,TRBJ2-3,TRBD2,TRBV5-1,TGCGCCAGCAGCTTGTCCCGGGACTACCGCCCCACAGATACGCAGTATTTT,CASSLSRDYRPTDTQYF
-,TRBJ2-1,-,TRBV20-1,TGCAGTGCCACACGACAGGTTTGGAACAATGAGCAGTTCTTC,CSATRQVWNNEQFF
many,TRBJ2-1,TRBD2,TRBV12-3/TRBV12-4,TGTGCCAGCAGTTTTCTAGCGGGTCCCTTCAATGAGCAGTTCTTC,CASSFLAGPFNEQFF
few,TRBJ2-1,TRBD1,TRBV20-1,TGCAGTGCCCCGGGACAGGGATTACGGGAGCAGTTCTTC,CSAPGQGLREQFF
few,TRBJ2-5,TRBD2,TRBV7-9,TGTGCCAGCAGCCGACTAGCGGGCGGGAAAGAGACCCAGTACTTC,CASSRLAGGKETQYF
-,TRBJ2-1,-,TRBV21-1,TGTGCCAGCAGCAAAACGTCCCGAGACGGCAATGAGCAGTTCTTC,CASSKTSRDGNEQFF
-,TRBJ2-1,-,TRBV6-5,TGTGCCAGCAGTTACATAGGCAGGGTGGCCCAGTTCTTC,CASSYIGRVAQFF
-,TRBJ2-6,-,TRBV4-3,TGCGCCAGCAGCCAAGGCCGACCCTCTGGGGCCAACGTCCTGACTTTC,CASSQGRPSGANVLTF
few,TRBJ1-2,-,TRBV4-2,TGTGCCAGCACCATTGTCGAGAGCCGCAACTATGGCTACACCTTC,CASTIVESRNYGYTF
many,TRBJ2-5,-,TRBV11-1,TGTGCCAGCAGCTCGCATGGGTTCGAGACCCAGTACTTC,CASSSHGFETQYF
-,TRBJ2-3,-,TRBV7-2,TGTGCCAGCAGCTTAGTCAGAACTAGCACAGATACGCAGTATTTT,CASSLVRTSTDTQYF
-,TRBJ2-7,TRBD1,TRBV7-6,TGTGCCAGCAGCTCGACCGGACAGGGTAATCGGTACGAGCAGTACTTC,CASSSTGQGNRYEQYF
-,TRBJ1-5,-,TRBV19,TGTGCCAGTAGTAGGATGGCAGTCGATCAGCCCCAGCATTTT,CASSRMAVDQPQHF
few,TRBJ1-4,TRBD1,TRBV19,TGTGCCAGTCCTGGCAGGGGGCACCCGGGGGATAATGAAAAACTGTTTTTT,CASPGRGHPGDNEKLFF
-,TRBJ1-5,TRBD1,TRBV19,TGTGCCAGTAATATGTACAGGGGAAATCAGCCCCAGCATTTT,CASNMYRGNQPQHF
-,TRBJ1-4,TRBD1,TRBV4-2,TGTGCCAGCAGCGACGGGACAGGTCGGGAAAAACTGTTTTTT,CASSDGTGREKLFF
many,TRBJ2-2,TRBD1,TRBV6-1,TGTGCCAGCAGCCCCGCACAGGGGGTTCTTTCCGGGGAGCTGTTTTTT,CASSPAQGVLSGELFF
-,TRBJ2-1,-,TRBV7-6,TGTGCCAGCAGCTTAGTTGTGACTATATACAATGAGCAGTTCTTC,CASSLVVTIYNEQFF
once,TRBJ2-1,-,TRBV20-1,TGCTGTGCTAGAGCCCCGCTACAGTCCCAATCCTACAATGAGCAGTTCTTC,CCARAPLQSQSYNEQFF
few,TRBJ1-1,-,TRBV7-2,TGTGCCAGCAGCTTTGACTTGGGCACTGAAGCTTTCTTT,CASSFDLGTEAFF
-,TRBJ1-1,-,TRBV19,TGTGCCAGTAGTGTTGGGGCCAGTCAGACTGAAGCTTTCTTT,CASSVGASQTEAFF
few,TRBJ2-3,-,TRBV20-1,TGCAGTGCTAGATCCGCTTCCGGGGGTAATACGCAGTATTTT,CSARSASGGNTQYF
few,TRBJ2-3,TRBD2,TRBV10-3,TGTGCCATCAGTGACATAGCGGGAAGCACAGATACGCAGTATTTT,CAISDIAGSTDTQYF
few,TRBJ2-1,-,TRBV20-1,TGCAGAATAGGGGGTGGGTTCTTC,CRIGGGFF
-,TRBJ1-6,-,TRBV28,TGTGCCAGCAGTTTAGGCAGGGCTCGGAATTCACCCCTCCACTTT,CASSLGRARNSPLHF
-,TRBJ1-1,-,TRBV20-1,TGCAGTGCTAGTTCTGGGGTAACTGAAGCTTTCTTT,CSASSGVTEAFF
few,TRBJ2-3,-,TRBV6-5,TGTGCCAGCAGTTTCTCGGAGAGAGCCCTAAGAGGAGATACGCAGTATTTT,CASSFSERALRGDTQYF
-,TRBJ2-2,-,TRBV12-3/TRBV12-4,TGTGCCAGCACCCCTGGTGGCGGGGAGCTGTTTTTT,CASTPGGGELFF
-,TRBJ2-3,TRBD2,TRBV20-1,TGCAGTGGACTAGCGGGAGCAATGGATACGCAGTATTTT,CSGLAGAMDTQYF
-,TRBJ2-7,TRBD2,TRBV13,TGTGCCAGCAGCTTCGGGAGGGTAGCGGGAGGGCGACTCGAGCAGTACTTC,CASSFGRVAGGRLEQYF
few,TRBJ2-7,-,TRBV27,TGTGCCAGCAGTTTAAAGAACAGGGGTCGGGGGTACGAGCAGTACTTC,CASSLKNRGRGYEQYF
-,TRBJ2-7,-,TRBV27,TGTGCCAGCAGGACTTGGGGTAACTACGAGCAGTACTTC,CASRTWGNYEQYF
-,TRBJ2-1,-,TRBV5-6,TGTGCCATTTCCTTCGGGCTGAGCTCCTACAATGAGCAGTTCTTC,CAISFGLSSYNEQFF
-,TRBJ2-5,TRBD1,TRBV2,TGTGCCAGCAGTGAACTAGACAGGGTGGAGACCCAGTACTTC,CASSELDRVETQYF
few,TRBJ2-1,TRBD2,TRBV12-3/TRBV12-4,TGTGCCAGCAGACCTAGCGGGAGGGGTAATGAGCAGTTCTTC,CASRPSGRGNEQFF
few,TRBJ2-1,TRBD1,TRBV9,TGTGCCAGCAGCTCCCGAGGGGGCCCGGGCCCAGCGCTCAATGAGCAGTTCTTC,CASSSRGGPGPALNEQFF
many,TRBJ1-6,-,TRBV3-1,TGTGCCAGCAGCTTGAAGGGGAATTCACCCCTCCACTTT,CASSLKGNSPLHF
-,TRBJ2-1,-,TRBV6-5,TGTGCCAGCAGTTACTCCTCCCAGGGGTCCAATGAGCAGTTCTTC,CASSYSSQGSNEQFF
few,TRBJ2-1,-,TRBV5-1,TGCGCCAGCAGCTTGGCTAAGCGACAATACAATGAGCAGTTCTTC,CASSLAKRQYNEQFF
many,TRBJ2-7,TRBD1,TRBV20-1,TGCAGTTTAAACGGACAGGGGCCCTACGAGCAGTACTTC,CSLNGQGPYEQYF
-,TRBJ2-7,-,TRBV20-1,TGCAGTGCTAGGAGGTCCAGTGCCCCCTACGAGCAGTACTTC,CSARRSSAPYEQYF
-,TRBJ2-1,-,TRBV6-1,TGTGCCAGCAGCCACGGAGGGTTGGATGAGCAGTTCTTC,CASSHGGLDEQFF
-,TRBJ1-3,-,TRBV29-1,TGCAGCGTTGAGACAGGACAATCCTTGTTCTCTGGAAACACCATATATTTT,CSVETGQSLFSGNTIYF
-,TRBJ2-6,-,TRBV28,TGTGCCAGCAACAAGGGTTACGTCCTGACTTTC,CASNKGYVLTF
-,TRBJ2-3,-,TRBV20-1,TGCATTGCGAGAGACGATCCGGGCTTCACAGATACGCAGTATTTT,CIARDDPGFTDTQYF
-,TRBJ2-5,TRBD2,TRBV20-1,TGCAGTGTCTTACGGACTAGCAAAGAGACCCAGTACTTC,CSVLRTSKETQYF
few,TRBJ2-7,TRBD1,TRBV5-1,TGCGCCAGCAGCTCCACCCGGGGACAGGCCGGGGGCGAGCAGTACTTC,CASSSTRGQAGGEQYF
-,TRBJ2-5,-,TRBV6-6,TGTGCCAGCGAGGGCCCAGAGACCCAGTACTTC,CASEGPETQYF
few,TRBJ2-7,-,TRBV30,TGTGCCTGGAGTGGGGGTAGGACCCTTAGCTCCTACGAGCAGTACTTC,CAWSGGRTLSSYEQYF
-,TRBJ1-6,-,TRBV19,TGTGCCAGTAGTATGGCACGGGCGGATTCACCCCTCCACTTT,CASSMARADSPLHF
-,TRBJ2-5,-,TRBV3-1,TGTGCCAGCAGCCATTTCGGGCTGAAGAAGGAGACCCAGTACTTC,CASSHFGLKKETQYF
few,TRBJ1-5,-,TRBV7-9,TGTGCCAGCAGCTTAACCAGCGCTCAGCCCCAGCATTTT,CASSLTSAQPQHF
-,TRBJ2-7,-,TRBV12-3/TRBV12-4,TGTGCCAGCAGAGGGGGGAAAACAACCTACGAGCAGTACTTC,CASRGGKTTYEQYF
-,TRBJ1-1,-,TRBV9,TGTGCCAGCAGCGCGACAGGCCGGAACACTGAAGCTTTCTTT,CASSATGRNTEAFF
many,TRBJ2-7,-,TRBV28,TGTGCCAGCAGTTACTCCGGGACAATTTCCTACGAGCAGTACTTC,CASSYSGTISYEQYF
few,TRBJ2-7,TRBD2,TRBV6-2/TRBV6-3,TGTGCCAGCAGTACCCCGGGAGGACACTACGAGCAGTACTTC,CASSTPGGHYEQYF